Reported below is one TCR beta chain. As yet, its antigen is unknown. TCRdb ran MiXCR on the reads and lists one entry per CDR3 protein. The repertoire includes some 590,000 distinct CDR3 sequences, 40% of them detected once, and 48% sits in the top ten. The CDR3 sequence is 17 residues long. The junction had 15 bases not matched to a gene; V was cut back by 5 bases and J by 9 bases. This specimen comes from a study of T cell repertoires in cytomegalovirus infection. The V call is TRBV12-3 or TRBV12-4, the J call TRBJ2-4; 11 bases are shared with TRBD2. The specimen comprised cultured PBMCs, sampled from culture after CMV antigen stimulation. This TCR came from a human donor in good health (CMV status not recorded). Some clones in this sample may be carry-over from other donors' samples. The CDR3 sequence is CASSPRISGRARGIQYF. CDR3 in DNA: TGTGCCAGCAGTCCCCGGATTAGCGGGAGGGCTCGGGGCATTCAGTACTTC.